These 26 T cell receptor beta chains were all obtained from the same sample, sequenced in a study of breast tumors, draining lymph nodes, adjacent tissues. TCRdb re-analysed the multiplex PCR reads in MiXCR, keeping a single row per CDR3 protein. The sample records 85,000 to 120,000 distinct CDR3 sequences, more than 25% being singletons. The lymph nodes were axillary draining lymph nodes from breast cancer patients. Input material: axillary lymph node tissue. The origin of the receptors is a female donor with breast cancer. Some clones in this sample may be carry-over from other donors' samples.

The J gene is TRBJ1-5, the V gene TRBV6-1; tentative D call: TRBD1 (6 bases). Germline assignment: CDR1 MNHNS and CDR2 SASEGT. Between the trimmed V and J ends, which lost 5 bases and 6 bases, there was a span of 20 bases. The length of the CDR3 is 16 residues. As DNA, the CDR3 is TGTGCCAGCAGTCACGGGGGGCTGGGGACATCTCAGCCCCAGCATTTT. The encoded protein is CASSHGGLGTSQPQHF.

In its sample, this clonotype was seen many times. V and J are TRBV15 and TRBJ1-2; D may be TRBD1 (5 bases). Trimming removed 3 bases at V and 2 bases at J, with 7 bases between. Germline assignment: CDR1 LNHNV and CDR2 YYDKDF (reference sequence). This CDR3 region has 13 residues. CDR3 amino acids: CATSRGDNYGYTF. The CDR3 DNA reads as TGTGCCACCAGCAGGGGGGACAACTATGGCTACACCTTC.

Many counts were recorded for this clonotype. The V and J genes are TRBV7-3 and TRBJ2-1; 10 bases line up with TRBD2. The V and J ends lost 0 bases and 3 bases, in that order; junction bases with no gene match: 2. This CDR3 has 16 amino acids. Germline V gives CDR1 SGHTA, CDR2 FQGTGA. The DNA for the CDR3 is TGTGCCAGCAGCTTAACTAGCGGGAGGCTCTACAATGAGCAGTTCTTC. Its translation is CASSLTSGRLYNEQFF.

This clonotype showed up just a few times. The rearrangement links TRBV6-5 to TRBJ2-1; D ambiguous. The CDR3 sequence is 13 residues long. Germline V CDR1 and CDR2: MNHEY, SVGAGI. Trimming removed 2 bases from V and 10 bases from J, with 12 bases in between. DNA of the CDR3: TGTGCCAGCAGTTACACCGGACCCCGGGAGCAGTTCTTC. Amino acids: CASSYTGPREQFF.

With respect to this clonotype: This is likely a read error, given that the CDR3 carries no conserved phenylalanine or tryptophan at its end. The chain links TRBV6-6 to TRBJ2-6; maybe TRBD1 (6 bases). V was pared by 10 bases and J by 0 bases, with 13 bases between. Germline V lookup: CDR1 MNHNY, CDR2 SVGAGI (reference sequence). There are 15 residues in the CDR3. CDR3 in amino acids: CAISGQSSGANVLTP. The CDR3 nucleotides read TGTGCCATCAGCGGACAGAGCTCTGGGGCCAACGTCCTGACTCCA.

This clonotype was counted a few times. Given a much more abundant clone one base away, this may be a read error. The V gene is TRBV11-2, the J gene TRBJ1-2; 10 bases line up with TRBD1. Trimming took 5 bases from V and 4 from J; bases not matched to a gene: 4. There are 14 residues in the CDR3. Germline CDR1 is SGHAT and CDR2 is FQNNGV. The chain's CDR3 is CASSDRGPTYGYTF. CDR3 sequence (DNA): TGTGCCAGCAGCGACAGGGGGCCCACCTATGGCTACACCTTC.

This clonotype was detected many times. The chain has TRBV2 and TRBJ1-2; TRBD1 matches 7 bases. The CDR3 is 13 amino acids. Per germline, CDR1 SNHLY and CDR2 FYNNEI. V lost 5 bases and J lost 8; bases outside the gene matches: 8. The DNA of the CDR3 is TGTGCCAGCAGTCCCGGAGGGGGCCGGGGCTACACCTTC. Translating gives CASSPGGGRGYTF.

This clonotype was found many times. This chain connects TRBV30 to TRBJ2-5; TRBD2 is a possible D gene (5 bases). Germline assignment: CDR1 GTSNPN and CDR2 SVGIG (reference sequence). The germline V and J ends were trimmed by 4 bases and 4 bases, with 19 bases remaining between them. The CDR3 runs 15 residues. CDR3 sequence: CAWTSGTRRTETQYF. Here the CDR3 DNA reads TGTGCCTGGACCTCGGGCACTAGACGGACAGAGACCCAGTACTTC. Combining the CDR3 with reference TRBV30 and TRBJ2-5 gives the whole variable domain SQTIHQWPATLVQPVGSPLSLECTVEGTSNPNLYWYRQAAGRGLQLLFYSVGIGQISSEVPQNLSASRPQDRQFILSSKKLLLSDSGFYLCAWTSGTRRTETQYFGPGTRLLVL.

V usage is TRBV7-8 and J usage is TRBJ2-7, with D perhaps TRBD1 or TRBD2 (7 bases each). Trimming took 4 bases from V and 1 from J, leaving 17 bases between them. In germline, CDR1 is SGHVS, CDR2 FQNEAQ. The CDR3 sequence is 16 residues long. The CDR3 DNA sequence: TGTGCCAGCAGCTCGGGACAGCGGGGCCTGTCCTACGAGCAGTACTTC. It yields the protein CASSSGQRGLSYEQYF.

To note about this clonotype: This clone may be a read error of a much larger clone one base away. The CDR3 spells CSARDATPRANGYTF. In nucleotides, the CDR3 is TGCAGTGCTAGAGATGCAACTCCCCGGGCAAATGGCTACACCTTC. The V call is TRBV20-1, the J call TRBJ1-2; unclear D gene. With 0 bases removed from V and 6 bases from J, the gap between germline ends came to 17 bases. This CDR3 region has 15 residues. CDR1 and CDR2 from the germline V gene are DFQATT and SNEGSKA (reference sequence).

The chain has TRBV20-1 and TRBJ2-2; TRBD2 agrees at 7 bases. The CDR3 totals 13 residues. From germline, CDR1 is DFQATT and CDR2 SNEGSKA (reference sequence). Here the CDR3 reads CSALGGSTGELFF. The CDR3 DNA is TGCAGCGCCTTGGGGGGGAGCACCGGGGAGCTGTTTTTT.

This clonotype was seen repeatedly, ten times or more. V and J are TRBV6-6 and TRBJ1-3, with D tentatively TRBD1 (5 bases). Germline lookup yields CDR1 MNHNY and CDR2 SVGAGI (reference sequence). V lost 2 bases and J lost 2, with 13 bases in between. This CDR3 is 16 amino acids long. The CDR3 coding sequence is TGTGCCAGCAGTTACCTGACAGCAAGCCCTGGAAACACCATATATTTT. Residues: CASSYLTASPGNTIYF.

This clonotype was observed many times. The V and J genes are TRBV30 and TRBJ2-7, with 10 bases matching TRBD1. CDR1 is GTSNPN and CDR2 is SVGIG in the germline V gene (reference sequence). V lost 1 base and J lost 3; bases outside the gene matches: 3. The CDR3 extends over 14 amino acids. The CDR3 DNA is TGTGCCTGGAGTGAAGGGACAGGGGTCTACGAGCAGTACTTC. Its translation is CAWSEGTGVYEQYF.

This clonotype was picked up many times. DNA for the CDR3: TGTGCCAGCAGTTTTGGGACGGCGTCTTATGGCTACACCTTC. It encodes CASSFGTASYGYTF. V is TRBV27 and J is TRBJ1-2, with D tentatively TRBD1 (5 bases). The CDR3 covers 14 residues. V lost 3 bases and J 5 bases, leaving 13 bases between the germline ends. Germline V gene lookup returns CDR1 MNHEY and CDR2 SMNVEV (reference sequence).

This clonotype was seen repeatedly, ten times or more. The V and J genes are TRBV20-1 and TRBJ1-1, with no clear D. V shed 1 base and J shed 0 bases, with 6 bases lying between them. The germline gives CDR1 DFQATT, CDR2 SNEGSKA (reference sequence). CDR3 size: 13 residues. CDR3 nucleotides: TGCAGTGCTAGAGGAGCACTGAACACTGAAGCTTTCTTT. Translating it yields CSARGALNTEAFF.

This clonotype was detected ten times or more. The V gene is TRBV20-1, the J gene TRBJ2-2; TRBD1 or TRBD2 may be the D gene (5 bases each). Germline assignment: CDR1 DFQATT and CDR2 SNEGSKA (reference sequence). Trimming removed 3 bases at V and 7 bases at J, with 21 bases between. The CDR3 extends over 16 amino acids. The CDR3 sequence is CSASRQSGTSGGELFF. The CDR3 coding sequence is TGCAGTGCTAGTCGCCAATCCGGGACCTCGGGCGGGGAGCTGTTTTTT.

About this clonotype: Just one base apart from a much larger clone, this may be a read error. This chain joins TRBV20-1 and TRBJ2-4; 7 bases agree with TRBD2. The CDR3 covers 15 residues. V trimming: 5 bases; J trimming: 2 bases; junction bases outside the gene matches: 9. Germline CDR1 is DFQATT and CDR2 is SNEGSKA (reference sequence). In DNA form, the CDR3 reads TGCAGTGCTGGATCCGATAGCGGGTCCAAAAACATTCAGTACTTC. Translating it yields CSAGSDSGSKNIQYF.

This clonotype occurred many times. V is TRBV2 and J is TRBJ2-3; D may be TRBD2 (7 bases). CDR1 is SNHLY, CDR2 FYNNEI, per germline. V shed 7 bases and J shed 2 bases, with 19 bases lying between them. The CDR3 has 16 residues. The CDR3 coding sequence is TGTGCCAGCACTTTCCTGGGAGGGGGGGACACAGATACGCAGTATTTT. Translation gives CASTFLGGGDTDTQYF.

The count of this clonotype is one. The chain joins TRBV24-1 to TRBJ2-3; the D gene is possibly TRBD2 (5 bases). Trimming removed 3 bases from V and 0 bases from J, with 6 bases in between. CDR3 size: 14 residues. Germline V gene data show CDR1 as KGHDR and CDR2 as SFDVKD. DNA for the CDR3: TGTGCCACCAGTGATCGGACTAGCACAGATACGCAGTATTTT. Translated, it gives CATSDRTSTDTQYF.

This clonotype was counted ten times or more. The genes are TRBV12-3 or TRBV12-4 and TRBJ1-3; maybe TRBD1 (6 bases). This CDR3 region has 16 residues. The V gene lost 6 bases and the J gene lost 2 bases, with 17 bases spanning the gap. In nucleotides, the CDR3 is TGTGCCAGCAGGGCTGAGGGGGGGATAGCTGGAAACACCATATATTTT. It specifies CASRAEGGIAGNTIYF.

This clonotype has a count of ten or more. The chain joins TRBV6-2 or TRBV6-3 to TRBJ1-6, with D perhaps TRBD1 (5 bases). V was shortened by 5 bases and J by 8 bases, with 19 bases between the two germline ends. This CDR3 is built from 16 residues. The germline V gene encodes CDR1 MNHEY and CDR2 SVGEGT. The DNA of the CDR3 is TGTGCCAGCAGTCACCGGAACCGGGGCCGAGATTCACCCCTCCACTTT. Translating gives CASSHRNRGRDSPLHF.

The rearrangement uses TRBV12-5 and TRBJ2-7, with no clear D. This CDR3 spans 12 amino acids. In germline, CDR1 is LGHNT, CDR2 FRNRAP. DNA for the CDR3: TGTGCCAGTAGTTTTTTGGGTAGCGAGCAGTACTTC. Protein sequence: CASSFLGSEQYF. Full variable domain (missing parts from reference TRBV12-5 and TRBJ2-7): DARVTQTPRHKVTEMGQEVTMRCQPILGHNTVFWYRQTMMQGLELLAYFRNRAPLDDSGMPKDRFSAEMPDATLATLKIQPSEPRDSAVYFCASSFLGSEQYFGPGTRLTVT.

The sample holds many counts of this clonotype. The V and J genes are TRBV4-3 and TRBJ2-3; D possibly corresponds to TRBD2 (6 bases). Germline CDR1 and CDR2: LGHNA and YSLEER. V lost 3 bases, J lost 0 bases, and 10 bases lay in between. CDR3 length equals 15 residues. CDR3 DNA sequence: TGCGCCAGCAGCCATAGCGGACCGAGCACAGATACGCAGTATTTT. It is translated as CASSHSGPSTDTQYF.

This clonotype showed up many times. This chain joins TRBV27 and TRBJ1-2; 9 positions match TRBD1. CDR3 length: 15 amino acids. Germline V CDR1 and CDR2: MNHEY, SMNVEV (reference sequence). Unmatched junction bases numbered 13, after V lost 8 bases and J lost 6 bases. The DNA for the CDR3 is TGTGCCAGCCGGGGACAGGGCCTTTTAGTCGATGGCTACACCTTC. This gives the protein CASRGQGLLVDGYTF.

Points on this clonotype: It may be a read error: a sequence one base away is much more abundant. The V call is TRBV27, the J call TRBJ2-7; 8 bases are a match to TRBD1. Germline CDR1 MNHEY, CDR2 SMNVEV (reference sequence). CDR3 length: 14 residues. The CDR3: CASSLQGANYEQHF. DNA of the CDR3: TGTGCCAGCAGTTTACAGGGGGCGAATTACGAGCAGCACTTC.

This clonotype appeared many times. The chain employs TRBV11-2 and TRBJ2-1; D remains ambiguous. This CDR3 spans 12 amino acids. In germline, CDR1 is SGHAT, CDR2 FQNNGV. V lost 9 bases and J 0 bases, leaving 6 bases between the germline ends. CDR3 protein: CASGRSYNEQFF. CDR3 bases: TGTGCCAGTGGACGCTCCTACAATGAGCAGTTCTTC.